This T cell receptor (beta chain) was documented in a study of CD8 T cells in ankylosing spondylitis. Study results and caveats: CD8+ cells made up the disease-linked clones, which were relatively rare in peripheral blood.

This CDR3 spans 20 amino acids. Germline trimming cut 1 base from V and 0 bases from J; bases unmatched to any gene: 14. CDR1 SQVTM and CDR2 ANQGSEA come from the germline V gene. Many counts were recorded for this clonotype. What it recognizes is unknown. Researchers built TCR beta libraries using quantitative 5'-RACE with molecular barcodes. Each CDR3 protein is one row after TCRdb ran MiXCR on the 5' RACE reads. The table has around 130,000 distinct CDR3 sequences, around 7% seen once; the top ten hold more than 10%. Input material: blood, either unsorted or a sorted T cell fraction (not recorded which). The TCR originated in a male donor with ankylosing spondylitis or in good health (not recorded which). J is TRBJ2-1 and V is TRBV29-1; 11 bases align to TRBD1. CDR3 coding DNA: TGCAGCGTTGAAGGTCCGTCTGGACAGGGGGCGGCGAGCTCCTACAATGAGCAGTTCTTC. Translating it yields CSVEGPSGQGAASSYNEQFF.